The 29 T cell receptor beta chains below come from one sample, sequenced in a study of blood T cell repertoires in COVID-19. Measured with immunoSEQ multiplex PCR; TCRdb has only the in-frame clones, and not every one. The table has tens of thousands of clones, around 73% seen once. Input material: peripheral blood. The receptor set was obtained from a man in his fifties or sixties with COVID-19, enrolled during active disease.

The chain is built from TRBV5-4 and TRBJ2-3; 11 nucleotides align to TRBD2. The germline gives CDR1 SGHNT, CDR2 YYREEE (reference sequence). The CDR3 covers 18 residues. V trimming: 4 bases; J trimming: 0 bases; junction bases outside the gene matches: 10. CDR3 DNA: TGTGCCAGCAGCCGGGGACTAGCGGTAACAACTAGCACAGATACGCAGTATTTT. Amino acids: CASSRGLAVTTSTDTQYF.

V usage is TRBV4-2 and J usage is TRBJ1-2, with D tentatively TRBD1 (6 bases). Trimming took 0 bases from V and 5 from J, leaving 13 bases between them. Germline V CDR1 and CDR2: LGHNA, YNFKEQ. This CDR3 contains 15 residues. CDR3 sequence: CASSQDQSGVYGYTF. In DNA, the CDR3 is TGTGCCAGCAGCCAAGATCAGTCAGGGGTATATGGCTACACCTTC.

The rearrangement uses TRBV5-1 and TRBJ2-3; D may be TRBD2 (6 bases). The length of the CDR3 is 14 residues. V gave up 7 bases and J gave up 5 bases, with 17 bases separating them. CDR1 is SGHRS, CDR2 YFSETQ, per germline. CDR3 in amino acids: CASSSGPAGDTQYF. CDR3 nucleotides: TGCGCCAGCTCCTCGGGGCCAGCGGGAGATACGCAGTATTTT.

The gene calls are TRBV5-1 and TRBJ1-5; D is undetermined. The V and J ends lost 5 bases and 0 bases respectively, with 6 bases between them. The CDR3 has 13 amino acids. The V gene's germline CDR1 is SGHRS and CDR2 YFSETQ. CDR3 loop: CASSPYSNQPQHF. CDR3 DNA sequence: TGCGCCAGCAGTCCCTATAGCAATCAGCCCCAGCATTTT. Combining the CDR3 with reference TRBV5-1 and TRBJ1-5 gives the whole variable domain KAGVTQTPRYLIKTRGQQVTLSCSPISGHRSVSWYQQTPGQGLQFLFEYFSETQRNKGNFPGRFSGRQFSNSRSEMNVSTLELGDSALYLCASSPYSNQPQHFGDGTRLSIL.

The chain employs TRBV24-1 and TRBJ2-3; 7 bases line up with TRBD2. The CDR3 is 16 residues long. Germline V gene lookup returns CDR1 KGHDR and CDR2 SFDVKD. V was clipped by 4 bases and J by 3 bases; unmatched bases: 9. This CDR3 reads CATSDSLAELTDTQYF. The CDR3 nucleotides read TGTGCCACCAGTGACTCTCTAGCGGAGCTAACAGATACGCAGTATTTT.

J is TRBJ2-7 and V is TRBV10-3, with no clear D. CDR1 is ENHRY and CDR2 is SYGVKD in the germline V gene. This CDR3 region has 15 residues. The V gene lost 2 bases and the J gene lost 3 bases, with 14 bases spanning the gap. The CDR3 protein is CAISEGLIPLYEQYF. CDR3 DNA sequence: TGTGCCATCAGTGAGGGCCTTATACCCCTCTACGAGCAGTACTTC.

V gene TRBV20-1 combines with J gene TRBJ2-1; maybe TRBD2 (6 bases). The CDR3 loop spans 11 amino acids. V shed 6 bases and J shed 7 bases, with 10 bases lying between them. Looked up from germline, CDR1 is DFQATT and CDR2 is SNEGSKA (reference sequence). The CDR3 loop reads CSAYSGNEQFF. DNA of the CDR3: TGCAGTGCATATAGCGGAAATGAGCAGTTCTTC.

The gene calls are TRBV5-1 and TRBJ2-1; 7 bases map to TRBD1. CDR3 size: 15 residues. J gave up 6 bases and V 0 bases, and 6 bases lay outside the gene matches. The germline CDR1 and CDR2 sequences are SGHRS and YFSETQ. The DNA for the CDR3 is TGCGCCAGCAGCTTGGGACAGGGAACCCTCAATGAGCAGTTCTTC. Translating gives CASSLGQGTLNEQFF.

The chain combines TRBV3-1 (or the pseudogene TRBV3-2) with TRBJ1-2; D gene uncertain. Germline lookup yields CDR1 LGHDT and CDR2 YNNKEL (reference sequence). The CDR3 has 14 residues. V was pared by 0 bases and J by 4 bases, with 9 bases between. This chain's CDR3 is CASSQDPGSYGYTF. The CDR3 DNA follows: TGTGCCAGCAGCCAAGATCCCGGGAGCTATGGCTACACCTTC.

V gene TRBV18 combines with J gene TRBJ2-7; TRBD2 agrees at 14 bases. Germline V gene sequence: CDR1 KGHSH, CDR2 LQKENI. V was clipped by 5 bases and J by 7 bases; unmatched bases: 7. This CDR3 has 15 residues. The CDR3 DNA follows: TGTGCCAGCTCAGGGGGACTAGCGGGGGCGTCGGAGCAGTACTTC. Protein sequence: CASSGGLAGASEQYF.

The sample holds one count of this clone. The V and J genes are TRBV2 and TRBJ2-7, with 11 bases identical to TRBD1. The CDR3 contains 15 residues. V shed 5 bases, J shed 3 bases, and the junction held 6 bases outside the gene matches. Germline V gene sequence: CDR1 SNHLY, CDR2 FYNNEI. The CDR3 DNA sequence: TGTGCCAGCAGTTTTCCCGGGACAGGGGGCTACGAGCAGTACTTC. As protein: CASSFPGTGGYEQYF.

The chain joins TRBV5-6 to TRBJ2-7; TRBD1 matches at 7 bases. The J segment lost 5 bases and the V segment lost 0 bases, leaving 11 bases of the junction unmatched. The length of the CDR3 is 16 residues. Germline CDR1 is SGHDT and CDR2 is YYEEEE. This CDR3 reads CASSLAYRDSLNEQYF. In DNA form, the CDR3 reads TGTGCCAGCAGCTTGGCCTATCGGGACAGCCTCAACGAGCAGTACTTC.

The chain uses TRBV5-4 and TRBJ1-2, with D possibly TRBD1 on 5 matching bases. The germline V and J ends were trimmed by 5 bases and 6 bases, with 20 bases remaining between them. This CDR3 comprises 15 residues. The germline V gene encodes CDR1 SGHNT and CDR2 YYREEE (reference sequence). This CDR3 is CASSPDMRFRNGYTF. The CDR3 DNA reads as TGTGCCAGCAGTCCGGACATGCGGTTTCGGAATGGCTACACCTTC.

CDR3 sequence (DNA): TGTGCTAGTATACTCGGGACTACAGATACGCAGTATTTT. Translating gives CASILGTTDTQYF. This chain joins TRBV12-5 and TRBJ2-3, with D tentatively TRBD2 (6 bases). From germline, CDR1 is LGHNT and CDR2 FRNRAP. V shed 8 bases and J shed 3 bases, with 12 bases lying between them. This CDR3 comprises 13 residues.

The chain employs TRBV30 and TRBJ2-3, with D perhaps matching TRBD2 (6 bases). Trimming shortened V by 1 base and J by 1 base, and 6 bases separated the two germline ends. The CDR3 totals 13 residues. CDR1 and CDR2 from the germline V gene are GTSNPN and SVGIG (reference sequence). CDR3 protein: CAWSAGGTDTQYF. CDR3 nucleotide sequence: TGTGCCTGGAGTGCGGGAGGCACAGATACGCAGTATTTT.

The chain couples TRBV7-9 to TRBJ1-1; D remains unclear. Germline-derived CDR1 and CDR2 are SEHNR and FQNEAQ (reference sequence). This CDR3 has 13 amino acids. Trimming removed 4 bases from V and 4 bases from J, with 10 bases in between. CDR3 residues: CASSWTGITEAFF. CDR3 nucleotide sequence: TGTGCCAGCAGCTGGACTGGAATCACTGAAGCTTTCTTT.

This clone was seen at least ten times. The chain carries TRBV7-2 and TRBJ2-3; maybe TRBD2 (6 bases). This CDR3 has 15 residues. CDR1 SGHTA and CDR2 FQGNSA come from the germline V gene. V lost 3 bases to trimming and J lost 6 bases, with 16 bases between them. In DNA form, the CDR3 reads TGTGCCAGCAGCTTGCCTGGGGGGTTCTGGGATACGCAGTATTTT. Its translation: CASSLPGGFWDTQYF.

The chain carries TRBV23-1 and TRBJ1-6; TRBD1 agrees at 11 bases. TRBV23-1 is designated an ORF whose function remains uncertain. V gave up 6 bases and J gave up 8 bases; unmatched junction bases: 3. This CDR3 is built from 14 residues. CDR3 in amino acids: CASRDRGRDSPLHF. Written as DNA, the CDR3 is TGCGCCAGCAGGGACAGGGGGCGGGATTCACCCCTCCACTTT.

V usage is TRBV3-1 (or the pseudogene TRBV3-2) and J usage is TRBJ2-7; D is unresolved. Germline CDR1 is LGHDT and CDR2 is YNNKEL (reference sequence). Trimming removed 2 bases from V and 0 bases from J, with 11 bases in between. CDR3 length equals 15 residues. CDR3 coding DNA: TGTGCCAGCAGCCAACTATCCTCGGGCTCCTACGAGCAGTACTTC. Translating gives CASSQLSSGSYEQYF.

This chain uses TRBV2 with TRBJ2-7, with 10 positions matching TRBD2. The germline gives CDR1 SNHLY, CDR2 FYNNEI. Unmatched junction bases numbered 4, after V lost 6 bases and J lost 2 bases. This CDR3 contains 14 residues. The CDR3 sequence: CASRERGGAYEQYF. As DNA, the CDR3 is TGTGCCAGCAGGGAGCGGGGGGGAGCCTACGAGCAGTACTTC.

This clone has only a few counts. This chain uses TRBV4-1 with TRBJ2-7; D gene unclear. Trimming pared 0 bases from V and 11 bases from J, leaving 20 bases between. Per germline, CDR1 MGHRA and CDR2 YSYEKL. The CDR3 runs 15 residues. The CDR3 DNA reads as TGCGCCAGCAGCCAAGAGACGGTTTCCATACGGGTCAAGTACTTC. Translating gives CASSQETVSIRVKYF.

The chain links TRBV28 to TRBJ1-2; no clear D. Germline V gene data show CDR1 as MDHEN and CDR2 as SYDVKM. Deletions cut 10 bases from V and 4 bases from J, with 16 bases between. The CDR3 spans 13 residues. CDR3 sequence: CATRGWEAYGYTF. In DNA, the CDR3 is TGTGCCACTCGAGGGTGGGAGGCCTATGGCTACACCTTC.

The gene calls are TRBV6-5 and TRBJ1-6; 7 nucleotides match TRBD1. The germline V gene has CDR1 MNHEY and CDR2 SVGAGI. The CDR3 is 14 residues long. The V segment lost 4 bases and the J segment 9 bases; nucleotides outside the gene matches: 6. The CDR3 region is CASSLGGSGSPLHF. For the CDR3, the DNA is TGTGCCAGCAGTTTAGGGGGCTCGGGTTCACCCCTCCACTTT.

In DNA, the CDR3 is TGTGCCATCAGTTCAACCGCCGGGACTAGCGGCACAGATACGCAGTATTTT. This encodes CAISSTAGTSGTDTQYF. V gene TRBV10-3 combines with J gene TRBJ2-3; 10 bases fit TRBD2. CDR3 length: 17 residues. Trimming took 5 bases from V and 1 from J; bases not matched to a gene: 9. CDR1 and CDR2 from the germline V gene are ENHRY and SYGVKD.

The V call is TRBV19, the J call TRBJ1-6; D is unclear. Deletions cut 4 bases from V and 15 bases from J, with 10 bases between. Germline V gene lookup returns CDR1 LNHDA and CDR2 SQIVND (reference sequence). The CDR3 contains 11 residues. The DNA of the CDR3 is TGTGCCAGTAGTAACTTGGGAGGCCTCCACTTT. This gives the protein CASSNLGGLHF. The full variable domain, rest sourced from reference TRBV19 and TRBJ1-6, is DGGITQSPKYLFRKEGQNVTLSCEQNLNHDAMYWYRQDPGQGLRLIYYSQIVNDFQKGDIAEGYSVSREKKESFPLTVTSAQKNPTAFYLCASSNLGGLHFGNGTRLTVT.

The chain combines TRBV28 with TRBJ1-5; no reliable D call. V was cut by 5 bases and J by 10 bases, with 6 bases left in between. Germline CDR1 MDHEN, CDR2 SYDVKM. This CDR3 is built from 10 residues. The CDR3 DNA sequence: TGTGCCAGCAGTCCCCTACCCCAGCATTTT. Protein: CASSPLPQHF.

The chain employs TRBV27 and TRBJ1-4; 11 nucleotides agree with TRBD1. Germline trimming cut 2 bases from V and 2 bases from J; bases unmatched to any gene: 4. Germline V gives CDR1 MNHEY, CDR2 SMNVEV (reference sequence). The CDR3 runs to 17 residues. CDR3 in DNA: TGTGCCAGCAGTTTAAGGACAGGGGGCGCGACTAATGAAAAACTGTTTTTT. It specifies CASSLRTGGATNEKLFF.

The chain combines TRBV19 with TRBJ2-7; 7 nucleotides match TRBD2. Germline V gene sequence: CDR1 LNHDA, CDR2 SQIVND (reference sequence). The CDR3 totals 14 residues. V was clipped by 3 bases and J by 0 bases; unmatched bases: 2. In nucleotides, the CDR3 is TGTGCCAGTAGTATGCGGGGGAGCTCCTACGAGCAGTACTTC. Its protein is CASSMRGSSYEQYF.

This chain connects TRBV11-2 to TRBJ1-1; no reliable D call. Germline V gene sequence: CDR1 SGHAT, CDR2 FQNNGV. V was trimmed by 1 base and J by 1 base, leaving 10 bases between them. The CDR3 extends over 15 amino acids. CDR3 amino acids: CASSLVLGGNTEAFF. The CDR3 nucleotides read TGTGCCAGCAGCTTAGTTCTCGGTGGGAACACTGAAGCTTTCTTT.